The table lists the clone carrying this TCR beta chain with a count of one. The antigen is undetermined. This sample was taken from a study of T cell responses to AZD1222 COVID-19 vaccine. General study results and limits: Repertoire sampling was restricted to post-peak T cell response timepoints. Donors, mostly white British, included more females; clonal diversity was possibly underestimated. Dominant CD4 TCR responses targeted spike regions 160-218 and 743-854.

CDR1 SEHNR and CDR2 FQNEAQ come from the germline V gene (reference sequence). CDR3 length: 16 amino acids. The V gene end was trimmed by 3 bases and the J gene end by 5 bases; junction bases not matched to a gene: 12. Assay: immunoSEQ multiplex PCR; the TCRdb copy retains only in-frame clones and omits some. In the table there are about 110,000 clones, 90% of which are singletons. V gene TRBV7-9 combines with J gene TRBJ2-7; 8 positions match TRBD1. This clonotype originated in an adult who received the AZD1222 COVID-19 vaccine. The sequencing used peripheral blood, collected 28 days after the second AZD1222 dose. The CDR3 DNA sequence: TGTGCCAGCAGCTTCCCCTCTCGACAGGGGTTCCACGAGCAGTACTTC. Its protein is CASSFPSRQGFHEQYF.